A single sample gave rise to the 13 T cell receptor beta chains below, sequenced in a study of T-cell reconstitution after alpha-beta-depleted transplantation in children. For TCRbeta, the library was prepared with unique molecular identifiers. From the PCR reads, TCRdb called clonotypes with MiXCR, one entry per CDR3 protein. Here the sample spans some 300,000 distinct CDR3 sequences, about 9.4% being singletons. Sequenced here: PBMCs, sampled before TCRalphabeta/CD19-depleted stem cell transplant. Source of these receptors: a boy under three years old with acute myeloid leukemia, due to receive a stem cell transplant.

Many counts were recorded for this clonotype. V and J are TRBV10-3 and TRBJ1-5; D ambiguous. Germline CDR1 reads ENHRY; CDR2 reads SYGVKD. Trimming shortened V by 6 bases and J by 0 bases, and 12 bases separated the two germline ends. The CDR3 loop spans 15 amino acids. The CDR3 protein is CAISAGPSSNQPQHF. In DNA form, the CDR3 reads TGTGCCATCAGCGCCGGGCCTTCTAGCAATCAGCCCCAGCATTTT.

In nucleotides, the CDR3 is TGTGCCAGCACCCTCACCTCCACGGGACCCCAACCGAACACCGGGGAGCTGTTTTTT. Translated: CASTLTSTGPQPNTGELFF. The V call is TRBV28, the J call TRBJ2-2; D possibly matches TRBD1 or TRBD2 (5 bases each). Germline loops: CDR1 MDHEN, CDR2 SYDVKM. V lost 7 bases and J 0 bases, leaving 24 bases between the germline ends. This CDR3 contains 19 residues.

This clonotype was found many times. The V and J genes are TRBV5-1 and TRBJ1-2, with TRBD1 matching over 9 bases. V gave up 4 bases and J gave up 7 bases; unmatched junction bases: 5. The CDR3 covers 13 residues. Germline assignment: CDR1 SGHRS and CDR2 YFSETQ. The CDR3 DNA follows: TGCGCCAGCAGCCCCGGGACAGGGTCTGGCTACACCTTC. Amino acids: CASSPGTGSGYTF.

This clonotype has a count of ten or more. This chain uses TRBV4-3 with TRBJ2-2; 10 positions match TRBD1. V lost 1 base to trimming and J lost 7 bases; unmatched junction nucleotides: 9. CDR1 is LGHNA and CDR2 is YSLEER in the germline V gene. CDR3 length equals 17 residues. CDR3 amino acids: CASSQVPRDRGFGELFF. Here the CDR3 DNA reads TGCGCCAGCAGCCAAGTGCCGCGGGACAGGGGATTCGGGGAGCTGTTTTTT.

The rearrangement uses TRBV19 and TRBJ2-7, with 8 bases that match TRBD2. Germline-derived CDR1 and CDR2 are LNHDA and SQIVND (reference sequence). The CDR3 has 16 amino acids. Trimming at V came to 2 bases and at J to 2 bases, leaving 8 bases not matched to a gene. CDR3 sequence: CASSISTSVAAYEQYF. For the CDR3, the DNA is TGTGCCAGTAGTATATCGACTAGCGTAGCAGCCTACGAGCAGTACTTC.

About this clonotype itself: One base away lies a much larger clone, so this may be a sequencing read error. The chain has TRBV3-1 and TRBJ2-6; possibly TRBD1 for D (6 bases). The CDR3 covers 19 residues. Germline V CDR1 and CDR2: LGHDT, YNNKEL (reference sequence). This CDR3 reads CTSRGSGSPLGSGANVLTF. CDR3 bases: TGTACCAGCAGGGGATCCGGGTCTCCACTTGGCTCTGGGGCCAACGTCCTGACTTTC.

This clonotype was seen ten or more times. The chain couples TRBV4-3 to TRBJ2-1; possible D gene TRBD2, 6 bases. The CDR3 length is 14 residues. The V and J ends lost 2 bases and 3 bases respectively, with 8 bases between them. Germline V lookup: CDR1 LGHNA, CDR2 YSLEER. Here the CDR3 reads CASSQWGLYNEQFF. The CDR3 nucleotides are TGCGCCAGCAGCCAATGGGGACTCTACAATGAGCAGTTCTTC.

CDR3 protein: CATSDLQGAEAFF. DNA for the CDR3: TGTGCCACCAGTGATTTGCAGGGTGCTGAAGCTTTCTTT. V and J are TRBV24-1 and TRBJ1-1; a weak D match, TRBD1 (5 bases). This CDR3 spans 13 amino acids. V was shortened by 0 bases and J by 6 bases, with 7 bases between the two germline ends. CDR1 KGHDR and CDR2 SFDVKD come from the germline V gene.

This clonotype was counted many times. The CDR3 region is CASSTYGTGNSPLHF. The CDR3 coding sequence is TGTGCCAGCAGCACATACGGGACAGGGAATTCACCCCTCCACTTT. The gene calls are TRBV9 and TRBJ1-6, with 9 bases matching TRBD1. The germline V gene has CDR1 SGDLS and CDR2 YYNGEE. The junction had 6 bases not matched to a gene; V was cut back by 4 bases and J by 7 bases. The CDR3 sequence is 15 residues long.

The chain has TRBV24-1 and TRBJ1-4; tentatively, D is TRBD1 (5 bases). Germline V CDR1 and CDR2: KGHDR, SFDVKD. The CDR3 runs 21 residues. CDR3 sequence reads: CAASDAKWGKKTTNDREKLFF. For the CDR3, the DNA is TGTGCGGCCAGTGATGCAAAATGGGGGAAAAAGACGACCAATGATCGTGAAAAACTGTTTTTT.

In this sample, this clonotype turned up many times. The chain combines TRBV4-1 with TRBJ2-1, with 9 positions matching TRBD2. V trimming: 3 bases; J trimming: 7 bases; junction bases outside the gene matches: 19. The germline V gene encodes CDR1 MGHRA and CDR2 YSYEKL. The CDR3 contains 19 residues. The DNA for the CDR3 is TGCGCCAGCAGCCACAATCCGGGAGGGGCTAGCGGGGTAGCAAATGAGCAGTTCTTC. This codes for CASSHNPGGASGVANEQFF.

This clonotype was recorded at least ten times. This rearrangement joins TRBV5-5 to TRBJ1-2; 8 nucleotides line up with TRBD1. The CDR3 runs to 16 residues. Per the germline V gene, CDR1 is SGHKS and CDR2 is YYEKEE (reference sequence). Trimming cost V 4 bases and J 0 bases; bases outside gene matches: 8. The CDR3 region is CASSSDRGRPNYGYTF. CDR3 nucleotides: TGTGCCAGCAGCAGCGACAGGGGCAGGCCTAACTATGGCTACACCTTC.

This clonotype has ten or more counts. The chain has TRBV12-3 or TRBV12-4 and TRBJ2-7; TRBD2 aligns across 7 bases. Trimming at V came to 3 bases and at J to 0 bases, leaving 8 bases not matched to a gene. The CDR3 is 16 amino acids. DNA for the CDR3: TGTGCCAGCAGTTTGGGGCTAGCGGCGAGCTCCTACGAGCAGTACTTC. As protein: CASSLGLAASSYEQYF.